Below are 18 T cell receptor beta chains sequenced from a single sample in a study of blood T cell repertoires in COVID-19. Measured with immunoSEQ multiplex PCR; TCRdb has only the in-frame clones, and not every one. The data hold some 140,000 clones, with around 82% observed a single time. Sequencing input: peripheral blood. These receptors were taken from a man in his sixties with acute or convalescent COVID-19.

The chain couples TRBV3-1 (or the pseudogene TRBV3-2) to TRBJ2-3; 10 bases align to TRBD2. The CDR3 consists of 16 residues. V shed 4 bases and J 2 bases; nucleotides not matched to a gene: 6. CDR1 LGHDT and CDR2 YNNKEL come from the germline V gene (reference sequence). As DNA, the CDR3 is TGTGCCAGCAGCCCCTCAGCGGGGGGGGTCACAGATACGCAGTATTTT. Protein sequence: CASSPSAGGVTDTQYF.

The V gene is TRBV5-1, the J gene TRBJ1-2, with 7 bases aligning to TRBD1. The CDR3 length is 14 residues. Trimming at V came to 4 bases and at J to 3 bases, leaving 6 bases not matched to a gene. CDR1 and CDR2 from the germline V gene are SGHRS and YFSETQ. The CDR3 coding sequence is TGCGCCAGCAGCGAGGGGGCTATAGACTATGGCTACACCTTC. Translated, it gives CASSEGAIDYGYTF.

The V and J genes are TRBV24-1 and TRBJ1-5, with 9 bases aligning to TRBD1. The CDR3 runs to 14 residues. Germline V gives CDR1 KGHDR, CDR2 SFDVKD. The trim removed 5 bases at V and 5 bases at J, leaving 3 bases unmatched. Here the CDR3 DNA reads TGTGCCACCAGTGGGGACAGGGTTGATCAGCCCCAGCATTTT. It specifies CATSGDRVDQPQHF.

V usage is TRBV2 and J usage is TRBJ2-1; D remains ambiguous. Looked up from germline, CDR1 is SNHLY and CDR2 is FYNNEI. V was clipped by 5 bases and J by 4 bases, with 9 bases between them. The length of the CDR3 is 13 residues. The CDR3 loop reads CASSLLDYNEQFF. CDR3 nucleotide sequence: TGTGCCAGCAGTCTTCTAGATTACAATGAGCAGTTCTTC.

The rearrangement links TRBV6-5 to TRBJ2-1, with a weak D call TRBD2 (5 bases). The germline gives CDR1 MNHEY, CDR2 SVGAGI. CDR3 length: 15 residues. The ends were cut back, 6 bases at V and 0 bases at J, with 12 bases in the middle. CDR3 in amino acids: CASRGTGSSYNEQFF. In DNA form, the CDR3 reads TGTGCCAGCAGGGGAACGGGGAGCTCCTACAATGAGCAGTTCTTC.

This CDR3 is CASSPPASSYEQYF. The DNA for the CDR3 is TGTGCCAGCTCACCACCAGCTAGCTCCTACGAGCAGTACTTC. This rearrangement joins TRBV18 to TRBJ2-7; D call uncertain. V was cut by 0 bases and J by 0 bases, with 6 bases left in between. This CDR3 has 14 residues. The germline CDR1 and CDR2 sequences are KGHSH and LQKENI.

In nucleotides, the CDR3 is TGTGCCAGCAGGGTGCAGGGAGGGGGAAACACCATATATTTT. Translating it yields CASRVQGGGNTIYF. V is TRBV6-5 and J is TRBJ1-3; possibly TRBD1 for D (5 bases). The CDR3 extends over 14 amino acids. V was pared by 6 bases and J by 4 bases, with 13 bases between. Looked up from germline, CDR1 is MNHEY and CDR2 is SVGAGI.

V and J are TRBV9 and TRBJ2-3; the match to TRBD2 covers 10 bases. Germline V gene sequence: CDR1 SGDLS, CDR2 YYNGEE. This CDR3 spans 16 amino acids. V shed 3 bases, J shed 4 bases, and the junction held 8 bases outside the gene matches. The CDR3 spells CASSGTSGTVADTQYF. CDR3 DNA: TGTGCCAGCAGCGGAACTAGCGGGACGGTAGCAGATACGCAGTATTTT.

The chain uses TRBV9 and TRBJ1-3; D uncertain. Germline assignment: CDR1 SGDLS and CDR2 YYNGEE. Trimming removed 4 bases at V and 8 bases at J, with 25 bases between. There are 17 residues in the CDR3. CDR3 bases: TGTGCCAGCAGCCCCGTACGTACTGATCTTTTGAGGGACACCATATATTTT. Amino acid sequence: CASSPVRTDLLRDTIYF.

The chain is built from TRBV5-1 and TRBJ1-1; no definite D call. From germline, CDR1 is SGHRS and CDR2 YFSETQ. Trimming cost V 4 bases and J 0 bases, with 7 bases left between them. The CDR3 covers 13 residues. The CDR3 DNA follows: TGCGCCAGCAGCGGGCTTATGAACACTGAAGCTTTCTTT. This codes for CASSGLMNTEAFF.

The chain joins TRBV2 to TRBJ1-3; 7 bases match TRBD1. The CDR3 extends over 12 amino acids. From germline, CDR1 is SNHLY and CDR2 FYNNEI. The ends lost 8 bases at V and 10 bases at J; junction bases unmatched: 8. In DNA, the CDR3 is TGTGCCAGCCGTTTGGCAGGGGGGACCATATATTTT. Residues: CASRLAGGTIYF.

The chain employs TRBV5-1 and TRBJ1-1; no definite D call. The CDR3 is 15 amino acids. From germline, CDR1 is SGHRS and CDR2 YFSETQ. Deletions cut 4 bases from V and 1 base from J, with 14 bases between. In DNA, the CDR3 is TGCGCCAGCAGCGGGTCAGCAGGATCGAACACTGAAGCTTTCTTT. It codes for CASSGSAGSNTEAFF. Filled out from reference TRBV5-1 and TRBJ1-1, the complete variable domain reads KAGVTQTPRYLIKTRGQQVTLSCSPISGHRSVSWYQQTPGQGLQFLFEYFSETQRNKGNFPGRFSGRQFSNSRSEMNVSTLELGDSALYLCASSGSAGSNTEAFFGQGTRLTVV.

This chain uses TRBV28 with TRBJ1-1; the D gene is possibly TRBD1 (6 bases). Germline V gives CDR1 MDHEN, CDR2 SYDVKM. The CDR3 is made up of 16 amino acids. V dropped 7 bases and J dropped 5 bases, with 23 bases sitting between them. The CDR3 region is CASTYSGALFRTEAFF. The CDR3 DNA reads TGTGCCAGCACTTATTCAGGGGCGTTATTTAGAACTGAAGCTTTCTTT.

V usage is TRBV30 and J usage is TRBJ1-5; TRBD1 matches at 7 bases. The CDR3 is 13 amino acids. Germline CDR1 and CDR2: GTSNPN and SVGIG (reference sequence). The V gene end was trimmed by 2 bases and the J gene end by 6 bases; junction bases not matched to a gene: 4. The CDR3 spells CAWSRQGGQPQHF. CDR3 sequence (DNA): TGTGCCTGGAGTAGGCAGGGGGGTCAGCCCCAGCATTTT.

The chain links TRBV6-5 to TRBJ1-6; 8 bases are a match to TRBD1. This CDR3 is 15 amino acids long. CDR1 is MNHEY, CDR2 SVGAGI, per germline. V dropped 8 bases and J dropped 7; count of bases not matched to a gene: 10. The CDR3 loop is CASFPLTGANSPLHF. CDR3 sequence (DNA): TGTGCCAGCTTTCCCCTGACAGGGGCCAATTCACCCCTCCACTTT.

The CDR3 bases are TGCAGTGCTAGTATTCCAGGGGTCGCCGGGGAGCTGTTTTTT. Protein: CSASIPGVAGELFF. The chain employs TRBV20-1 and TRBJ2-2, with D perhaps TRBD1 (6 bases). Germline V lookup: CDR1 DFQATT, CDR2 SNEGSKA (reference sequence). V lost 3 bases to trimming and J lost 6 bases, with 14 bases between them. There are 14 residues in the CDR3.

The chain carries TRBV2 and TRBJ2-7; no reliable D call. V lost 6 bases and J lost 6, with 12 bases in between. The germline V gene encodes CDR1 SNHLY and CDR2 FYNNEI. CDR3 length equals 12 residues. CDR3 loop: CASSPRAFEQYF. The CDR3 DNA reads TGTGCCAGCAGCCCCCGAGCCTTCGAGCAGTACTTC.

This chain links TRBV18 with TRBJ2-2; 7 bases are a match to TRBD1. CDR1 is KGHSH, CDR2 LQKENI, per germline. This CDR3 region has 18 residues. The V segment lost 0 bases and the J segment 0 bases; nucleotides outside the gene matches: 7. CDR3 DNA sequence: TGTGCCAGCTCACCACCGGACAGGATGGTAGCGAACACCGGGGAGCTGTTTTTT. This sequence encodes CASSPPDRMVANTGELFF. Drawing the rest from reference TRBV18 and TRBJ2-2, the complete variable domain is NAGVMQNPRHLVRRRGQEARLRCSPMKGHSHVYWYRQLPEEGLKFMVYLQKENIIDESGMPKERFSAEFPKEGPSILRIQQVVRGDSAAYFCASSPPDRMVANTGELFFGEGSRLTVL.